Given below is one T cell receptor (beta chain) in context. What it recognizes is unknown. Here immunoSEQ multiplex PCR was the method, and the copy in TCRdb shows in-frame clones only, minus some. The sample includes roughly 75,000 clones, around 76% seen only once; the top ten take 5.8%. The sample originates from a study of radiation and T cells in renal cell carcinoma. Study-wide context: Nephrectomy followed 15 Gy stereotactic body radiation by 4 weeks. Findings and limits, study-wide: Baseline intratumoral clonotype presence is unknown without pretreatment biopsies.

Regarding time point: blood 2 weeks post-SBRT. Treatment reported: 15 Gy SBRT to primary tumor, nephrectomy 4 weeks later. The patient's renal cell carcinoma had clear cell pathology. The V gene's germline CDR1 is LNHNV and CDR2 YYDKDF (reference sequence). V lost 0 bases to trimming and J lost 0 bases, with 9 bases between them. The CDR3 extends over 16 amino acids. The chain recombines TRBV15 with TRBJ1-3; D unresolved. The sequence was collected from a man in his 60s with renal cell carcinoma. Source: blood, taken from a patient whose treatment included radiotherapy and nephrectomy. CDR3: CATSRDPLSSGNTIYF. The CDR3 DNA is TGTGCCACCAGCAGAGACCCCTTGAGCTCTGGAAACACCATATATTTT.